Reported below is one T cell receptor beta chain. This clonotype was found many times. This clone's antigen is unknown. No clone much larger than this one lies a single base away; base qualities are absent. This entry comes from a study of CD8 T cells in ankylosing spondylitis (dated by TCRdb to between 2016 and 2019). Describing the broader study: The study profiled T cell receptor beta repertoires in healthy donors and ankylosing spondylitis patients to find disease-linked TCR variants. The whole study cohort included 95 to 130 healthy donors and around 24 ankylosing spondylitis patients. Samples of peripheral blood were taken, and for ankylosing spondylitis patients, synovial fluid was collected as well. Broader findings and caveats from the paper: The disease-linked clones showed a CD8+ phenotype and occurred at relatively low frequencies in peripheral blood. Some TCR beta motif variants had previously been reported in synovial fluid and blood of reactive arthritis patients, which suggested common disease-initiation mechanisms. A TCR beta motif made up of several highly homologous amino acid variants appeared to be characteristic of blood from ankylosing spondylitis patients. Significant enrichment of the disease-linked clones was reported in matched synovial fluid samples from ankylosing spondylitis patients.

The CDR3 numbers 14 residues from cysteine through phenylalanine. Left in the record is the CDR3 DNA by itself, 42 bases read in frame from the first base. Germline trimming amounts to 6 bases on V and 4 bases on J, with 5 as the count of junction bases outside the gene matches. The sequencing machine was an Illumina HiSeq 2500. TCR beta libraries were prepared by quantitative 5'-RACE with molecular barcodes. Per the authors' processing: A new computational method, built on a probabilistic model of VDJ rearrangement, was used to identify disease-linked TCR variants. TCRdb took the public reads, trimmed them with fastp at Q25, ran MiXCR for clone calling and kept in-frame beta chains. Rows merge per CDR3 protein into single entries with the most common DNA and genes. Here the V and J calls rest on TCRdb's processing, not on the authors' analysis. The sample table contains 200,000 to 300,000 distinct CDR3 sequences; only one count was recorded for over 9.5% of them. Together, the top ten hold about 2.5% of the sample.

Rearrangement joined TRBV12-3 or TRBV12-4 to TRBJ1-1, and TRBD1 aligns with 10 junction nucleotides. The receptor was derived from a male donor with ankylosing spondylitis or in good health (not recorded which). The sample consisted of blood, either unsorted or a sorted T cell fraction (not recorded which). The CDR3 has the sequence CASRSDRGPTEAFF. The DNA sequence is as follows: TGTGCCAGCAGGTCCGACAGGGGGCCCACTGAAGCTTTCTTT.